The 23 T cell receptor beta chains below were found in one sample sequenced in a study of read filtering for tumor transcriptome and immune sequencing. Molecular barcoded adaptors covering alpha/delta and beta/gamma chains were used on around 370 ng RNA. TCRdb re-analysed the reads in MiXCR, keeping a single row per CDR3 protein. The sample shows tens of thousands of distinct CDR3 sequences, roughly an eighth of them seen only once. Sequences were obtained from a population of CD138-negative cells sorted from bone marrow. The receptors come from a donor at least 40 years old with multiple myeloma.

The chain combines TRBV5-1 with TRBJ2-1, with 9 bases aligning to TRBD1. This CDR3 spans 18 amino acids. Germline V lookup: CDR1 SGHRS, CDR2 YFSETQ. V trimming: 0 bases; J trimming: 6 bases; junction bases outside the gene matches: 13. The DNA for the CDR3 is TGCGCCAGCAGCTTGGCCTCATCGACAGGGGGTCGGGTCAATGAGCAGTTCTTC. This translates into CASSLASSTGGRVNEQFF.

This sequence joins TRBV7-9 and TRBJ1-1; possible D gene TRBD1, 5 bases. In germline, CDR1 is SEHNR, CDR2 FQNEAQ (reference sequence). Trimming left V 5 bases short and J 4 bases short, with 14 bases between. The CDR3 length is 14 residues. The CDR3 loop is CASSQGREGTEAFF. In DNA form, the CDR3 reads TGTGCCAGCAGCCAGGGACGCGAGGGCACTGAAGCTTTCTTT.

This clonotype was seen only a few times. V and J are TRBV20-1 and TRBJ1-5, with D maybe TRBD1 (5 bases). The CDR3 has 15 amino acids. Germline loops: CDR1 DFQATT, CDR2 SNEGSKA (reference sequence). The ends were cut back, 1 base at V and 5 bases at J, with 15 bases in the middle. CDR3 sequence (DNA): TGCAGTGCTAGAGTAGGTGGGCAGGGTGATCAGCCCCAGCATTTT. It encodes CSARVGGQGDQPQHF.

Only a few counts were recorded for this clonotype. The chain uses TRBV28 and TRBJ1-5; a possible D gene is TRBD1 (5 bases). CDR1 and CDR2 from the germline V gene are MDHEN and SYDVKM. The CDR3 loop spans 17 amino acids. V was shortened by 2 bases and J by 2 bases, with 16 bases between the two germline ends. The DNA of the CDR3 is TGTGCCAGCAGTTTACCCTCCCCGGCAGGGCGCAATCAGCCCCAGCATTTT. It specifies CASSLPSPAGRNQPQHF. Filled out from reference TRBV28 and TRBJ1-5, the complete variable domain reads DVKVTQSSRYLVKRTGEKVFLECVQDMDHENMFWYRQDPGLGLRLIYFSYDVKMKEKGDIPEGYSVSREKKERFSLILESASTNQTSMYLCASSLPSPAGRNQPQHFGDGTRLSIL.

This clonotype was found a few times. The genes are TRBV27 and TRBJ1-3, with D unresolved. Looked up from germline, CDR1 is MNHEY and CDR2 is SMNVEV (reference sequence). The CDR3 consists of 14 residues. V was trimmed by 1 base and J by 4 bases, leaving 8 bases between them. DNA for the CDR3: TGTGCCAGCAGTTTATTTGCGGGCGGAAACACCATATATTTT. Amino acids: CASSLFAGGNTIYF.

In its sample, this clonotype was seen many times. CDR3 loop: CASSFGQGYEQYF. The DNA of the CDR3 is TGTGCCAGCAGCTTTGGACAGGGCTACGAGCAGTACTTC. The chain is built from TRBV7-2 and TRBJ2-7, with TRBD1 matching 8 bases. The CDR3 consists of 13 residues. Germline V gene data show CDR1 as SGHTA and CDR2 as FQGNSA. J gave up 3 bases and V 3 bases, and 1 base lay outside the gene matches.

This clonotype has at least ten counts. The chain employs TRBV19 and TRBJ1-5; 8 bases agree with TRBD1. Germline loops: CDR1 LNHDA, CDR2 SQIVND (reference sequence). CDR3 length: 18 amino acids. V was pared by 2 bases and J by 0 bases, with 9 bases of the junction left unmatched. CDR3 DNA sequence: TGTGCCAGTAGTATAAGGGGCGACAGGGGCGATAGCAATCAGCCCCAGCATTTT. Its translation is CASSIRGDRGDSNQPQHF.

This clonotype came up a few times. One end of the junction is discordant with germline, which a read error may explain. J is TRBJ2-1 and V is TRBV7-2, with 13 bases fitting TRBD2. The CDR3 is 17 residues long. Germline V CDR1 and CDR2: SGHTA, FQGNSA. CDR3 in DNA: TGTGCCAGCAGCATAATCGGACTAGCGGGAGCCTACAATGAGCAGTCCTTC. Protein: CASSIIGLAGAYNEQSF.

In this sample, this clonotype is medium-sized. The rearrangement joins TRBV20-1 to TRBJ2-7, with 7 bases matching TRBD2. Germline V gives CDR1 DFQATT, CDR2 SNEGSKA (reference sequence). V shed 1 base and J 4 bases; nucleotides not matched to a gene: 7. The CDR3 extends over 14 amino acids. This chain's CDR3 is CSARVPERGYEQYF. In DNA form, the CDR3 reads TGCAGTGCTAGAGTCCCAGAGCGGGGTTACGAGCAGTACTTC.

About this clonotype: A far bigger clonotype differs at one base, so this is likely a read error. This rearrangement joins TRBV27 to TRBJ1-4; D unresolved. The CDR3 spans 21 residues. Germline lookup yields CDR1 MNHEY and CDR2 SMNVEV (reference sequence). The CDR3 DNA is TGTGCCAGCAGTTTAGGCGTAGAGGCAGGTCAGTCCTTCTGGGCCACAGATACGCAGGATTTT. Its translation is CASSLGVEAGQSFWATDTQDF.

The genes are TRBV2 and TRBJ2-7; a weak D match, TRBD2 (6 bases). The CDR3 loop spans 11 amino acids. Germline V CDR1 and CDR2: SNHLY, FYNNEI. V shed 8 bases and J shed 5 bases, with 10 bases lying between them. The CDR3 is CASGGSHEQYF. The CDR3 nucleotides are TGTGCCAGCGGAGGGAGTCACGAGCAGTACTTC.

This clonotype has more than one count but fewer than ten. A read error is the likely source, as a far larger clone sits one nucleotide away. DNA for the CDR3: TGTGCCAGCAGCTCGGACACAGATATGCAGTATTTT. Its translation is CASSSDTDMQYF. The rearrangement joins TRBV7-3 to TRBJ2-3, with a tentative D call TRBD1 (5 bases). CDR1 is SGHTA and CDR2 is FQGTGA in the germline V gene. The length of the CDR3 is 12 residues.

This clonotype was detected only a few times. A much larger clonotype is one base distant, so this may be a read error. The chain has TRBV28 and TRBJ2-7, with a possible D match to TRBD2 (6 bases). The V gene's germline CDR1 is MDHEN and CDR2 SYDVKM. Trimming stripped 6 bases from V and 6 bases from J, with 9 bases between. This CDR3 has 11 amino acids. The CDR3 sequence: CASREGCEQYF. CDR3 coding DNA: TGTGCCAGCAGGGAGGGGTGCGAGCAGTACTTC.

This clonotype was recorded at least ten times. The chain couples TRBV7-2 to TRBJ2-7; 7 nucleotides agree with TRBD2. CDR1 and CDR2 from the germline V gene are SGHTA and FQGNSA. V lost 2 bases, J lost 3 bases, and 1 base stayed unmatched. The CDR3 covers 13 residues. DNA for the CDR3: TGTGCCAGCAGCTTACCGGGGGGCTACGAGCAGTACTTC. Residues: CASSLPGGYEQYF.

About this clonotype itself: One base away lies a much larger clone, so this may be a sequencing read error. V usage is TRBV7-2 and J usage is TRBJ2-5; 8 nucleotides agree with TRBD1. Trimming took 5 bases from V and 9 from J; bases not matched to a gene: 11. CDR1 is SGHTA, CDR2 FQGNSA, per germline. The CDR3 totals 14 residues. The CDR3 loop reads CASSERTGPRAQYF. The CDR3, as DNA: TGTGCCAGCAGCGAACGGACAGGGCCCAGGGCCCAGTACTTC. Combining the CDR3 with reference TRBV7-2 and TRBJ2-5 gives the whole variable domain GAGVSQSPSNKVTEKGKDVELRCDPISGHTALYWYRQSLGQGLEFLIYFQGNSAPDKSGLPSDRFSAERTGGSVSTLTIQRTQQEDSAVYLCASSERTGPRAQYFGPGTRLLVL.

This clonotype is termed medium-sized. This chain links TRBV28 with TRBJ2-7; no clear D gene. CDR1 is MDHEN, CDR2 SYDVKM, per germline. The CDR3 length is 12 residues. Between the trimmed V and J ends, which lost 6 bases and 3 bases, there was a span of 9 bases. In nucleotides, the CDR3 is TGTGCCAGCAGCCGGACGGACTACGAGCAGTACTTC. It specifies CASSRTDYEQYF.

In its sample, this clonotype was seen many times. The chain uses TRBV20-1 and TRBJ2-2; the D is unclear. CDR1 and CDR2 (germline): DFQATT, SNEGSKA (reference sequence). V was pared by 0 bases and J by 0 bases, with 5 bases between. This CDR3 spans 14 amino acids. Here the CDR3 reads CSAREGTNTGELFF. The DNA of the CDR3 is TGCAGTGCTAGAGAAGGGACGAACACCGGGGAGCTGTTTTTT.

On this clonotype: It may be a read error: a sequence one base away is much more abundant. The gene calls are TRBV6-5 and TRBJ1-4; D might be TRBD1 (5 bases). Germline CDR1 is MNHEY and CDR2 is SVGAGI. The CDR3 totals 13 residues. CDR3 protein: CASKKPGWEKPFF. CDR3 nucleotide sequence: TGTGCCAGCAAAAAGCCAGGGTGGGAAAAACCGTTTTTT.

Comment on this clonotype: At one boundary the junction diverges from the germline segment, which might be a read error. The genes are TRBV11-3 and TRBJ2-1, with D unclear. The CDR3 has 18 residues. The germline V gene has CDR1 SGHNT and CDR2 YENEEA. The CDR3 nucleotides read TGTGCCAGCGGCTTAGGAGACCGACAAGCTGTATCGACAATGAAGCAGTTCTTC. As protein: CASGLGDRQAVSTMKQFF. Supplemented by reference TRBV11-3 and TRBJ2-1, the full variable domain reads EAGVVQSPRYKIIEKKQPVAFWCNPISGHNTLYWYLQNLGQGPELLIRYENEEAVDDSQLPKDRFSAERLKGVDSTLKIQPAELGDSAVYLCASGLGDRQAVSTMKQFFGPGTRLTVL.

This clonotype was observed many times. This sequence joins TRBV20-1 and TRBJ2-7; no definite D call. CDR1 is DFQATT, CDR2 SNEGSKA, per germline (reference sequence). The CDR3 length is 12 residues. V was trimmed by 3 bases and J by 0 bases, leaving 6 bases between them. CDR3 in DNA: TGCAGTGCTAGGCCGGGCTCCTACGAGCAGTACTTC. Its translation is CSARPGSYEQYF.

V usage is TRBV5-1 and J usage is TRBJ2-7; D not resolved. The CDR3 is 17 residues long. The V gene's germline CDR1 is SGHRS and CDR2 YFSETQ. Trimming took off 4 bases at V and 2 bases at J, with 22 bases between the two ends. CDR3 nucleotides: TGCGCCAGCAGCCGTCAAGCCCGCTACGACGGAGCCTACGAGCAGTACTTC. It is translated as CASSRQARYDGAYEQYF. The whole variable domain, remainder taken from reference TRBV5-1 and TRBJ2-7, is KAGVTQTPRYLIKTRGQQVTLSCSPISGHRSVSWYQQTPGQGLQFLFEYFSETQRNKGNFPGRFSGRQFSNSRSEMNVSTLELGDSALYLCASSRQARYDGAYEQYFGPGTRLTVT.

This clonotype was seen many times. V gene TRBV19 combines with J gene TRBJ2-1; 13 nucleotides line up with TRBD2. Germline CDR1 is LNHDA and CDR2 is SQIVND (reference sequence). The CDR3 sequence is 17 residues long. The V and J ends lost 5 bases and 4 bases, in that order; junction bases with no gene match: 8. CDR3 loop: CASSRTSGRSVYNEQFF. The CDR3 nucleotides are TGTGCCAGTAGTCGGACTAGCGGGAGATCGGTATACAATGAGCAGTTCTTC.

This clonotype was counted at least ten times. The chain has TRBV5-1 and TRBJ2-7, with D possibly being TRBD1 (5 bases). V was pared by 0 bases and J by 3 bases, with 10 bases between. Per germline, CDR1 SGHRS and CDR2 YFSETQ. The CDR3 length is 14 residues. The CDR3 coding sequence is TGCGCCAGCAGCTTGGCCCAGGGTTTCTACGAGCAGTACTTC. Translated, it gives CASSLAQGFYEQYF.